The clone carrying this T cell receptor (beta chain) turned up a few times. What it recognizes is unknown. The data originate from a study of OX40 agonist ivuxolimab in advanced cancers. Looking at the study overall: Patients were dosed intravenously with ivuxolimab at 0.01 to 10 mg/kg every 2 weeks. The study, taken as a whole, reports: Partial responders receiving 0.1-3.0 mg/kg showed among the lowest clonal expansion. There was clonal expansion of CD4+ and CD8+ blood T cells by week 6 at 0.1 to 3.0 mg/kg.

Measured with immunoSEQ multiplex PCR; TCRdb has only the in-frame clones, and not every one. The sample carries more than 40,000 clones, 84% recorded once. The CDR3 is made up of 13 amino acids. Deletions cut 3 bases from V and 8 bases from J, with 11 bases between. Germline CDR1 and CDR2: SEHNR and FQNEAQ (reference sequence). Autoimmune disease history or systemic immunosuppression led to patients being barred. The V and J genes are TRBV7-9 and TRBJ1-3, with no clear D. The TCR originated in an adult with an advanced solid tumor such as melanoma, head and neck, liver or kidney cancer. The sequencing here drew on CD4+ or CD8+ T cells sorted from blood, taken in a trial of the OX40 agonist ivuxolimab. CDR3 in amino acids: CASSLVRTDTIYF. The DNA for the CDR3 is TGTGCCAGCAGCTTGGTCAGGACGGACACCATATATTTT.